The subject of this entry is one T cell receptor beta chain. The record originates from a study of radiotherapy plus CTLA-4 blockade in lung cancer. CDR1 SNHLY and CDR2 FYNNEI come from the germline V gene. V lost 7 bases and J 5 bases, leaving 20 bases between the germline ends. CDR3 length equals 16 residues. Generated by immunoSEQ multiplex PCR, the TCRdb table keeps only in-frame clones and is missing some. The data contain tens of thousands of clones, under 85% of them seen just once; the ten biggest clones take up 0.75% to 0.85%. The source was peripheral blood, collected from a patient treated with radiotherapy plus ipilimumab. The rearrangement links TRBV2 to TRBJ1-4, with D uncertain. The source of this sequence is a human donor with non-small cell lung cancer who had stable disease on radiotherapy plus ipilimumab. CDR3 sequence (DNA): TGTGCCAGCAAAAAGCGGTCCGCGGTCCTCAATGAAAAACTGTTTTTT. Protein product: CASKKRSAVLNEKLFF.